Listed below are T cell receptor beta chains from one sample, sequenced in a study of immune heterogeneity within non-small cell lung tumors. TCRdb redid the calling of the multiplex PCR reads with MiXCR, one entry per CDR3 protein. The sample comprises 14,000 or so distinct CDR3 sequences, around 28% of which are singletons, and around 4% rests with the top ten. Specimen: lung tumor tissue. The receptors stem from a man aged 35-49 years with non-small cell lung cancer. CDR3s include the opening cysteine and the closing phenylalanine or tryptophan. Each record gives: V gene, D gene, clone size, J gene, CDR3 DNA, CDR3 protein. The D gene is left open where the match is weak. The listing skips clone size in some rows; elsewhere it reads once, few, many or a size class.

>TRBV19|TRBD2|once|TRBJ2-3
TGTCCCAGTAGCCGACTAGCGGGGAACACAGATACGCAGTATTTT
CPSSRLAGNTDTQYF
>TRBV11-3|-|-|TRBJ2-1
TGTGCCAGCAGCTTAAGCGGAGGGTACAATGAGCAGTTCTTC
CASSLSGGYNEQFF
>TRBV2|-|-|TRBJ1-1
TGTGCCAGCAGTGAATCCAGGGCAGGGGCTGAAGCTTTCTTT
CASSESRAGAEAFF
>TRBV20-1|-|-|TRBJ2-3
TGCAGTGCCAGGACTCCGGAGGTCACAGATACGCAGTATTTT
CSARTPEVTDTQYF
>TRBV6-2/TRBV6-3|-|many|TRBJ2-7
TGTGCCAGCACCTCGGCTAGCGTCTACGAGCAGTACTTC
CASTSASVYEQYF
>TRBV11-3|-|-|TRBJ1-1
TGTGACAGCAGCTTACCAGGATCGAACACTGAAGCTTTCTTT
CDSSLPGSNTEAFF
>TRBV30|TRBD2|-|TRBJ2-5
TGTGCCTGGAGTCTTCTCTCTAGCGGGAGGGCCGCAAGTGAGACCCAGTACTTC
CAWSLLSSGRAASETQYF
>TRBV7-3|-|medium-sized|TRBJ1-3
TGTGCCAGCAGCTTAACGGTTGGATCTGGAAACACCATATATTTT
CASSLTVGSGNTIYF
>TRBV11-2|-|many|TRBJ2-3
TGTGCCAGCAGCACACTTCGACCAACCACAGATACGCAGTATTTT
CASSTLRPTTDTQYF
>TRBV6-1|TRBD1|medium-sized|TRBJ1-5
TGTGCCAGCAGACCCGGACAGGGGAGTAGCAATCAGCCCCAGCATTTT
CASRPGQGSSNQPQHF
>TRBV12-3/TRBV12-4|TRBD1|medium-sized|TRBJ1-3
TGTGCCAGCAGCGAGGACAGGGTCGGTGGAAACACCATATATTTT
CASSEDRVGGNTIYF
>TRBV20-1|TRBD2|few|TRBJ2-3
TGCAGTGCCAATCTAGCGGGAAACACAGATACGCAGTATTTT
CSANLAGNTDTQYF
>TRBV20-1|TRBD1|-|TRBJ1-6
TGCAGTGCTAGACCCGGGACAGGATATAATTCACCCCTCCACTTT
CSARPGTGYNSPLHF
>TRBV12-3/TRBV12-4|-|-|TRBJ1-1
TGTGCCAGCAGTTTAGTAGCAATTAACATTGGGGGAGTAGCTTTCTTT
CASSLVAINIGGVAFF
>TRBV11-3|TRBD2|many|TRBJ2-1
TGTGCCAGCAGCCCGATAGCGGGATCGTACAATGAGCAGTTCTTC
CASSPIAGSYNEQFF
>TRBV12-3/TRBV12-4|TRBD2|-|TRBJ2-5
TGTGCCAGCAGTCCTAGGACTAGCGGGAGGGGATTTGGAGAGACCCAGTACTTC
CASSPRTSGRGFGETQYF
>TRBV19|-|-|TRBJ1-4
TGTGCCAGTACCTCCGGTGGCCACCAGCCGGTTTCCCGGGGCCCTTCTGTTTTT
CASTSGGHQPVSRGPSVF
>TRBV24-1|-|many|TRBJ2-5
TGTGCCACCAGTGATTTGAGAGGGACCGCGGGTGGAGAGACCCAGTACTTC
CATSDLRGTAGGETQYF
>TRBV12-3/TRBV12-4|-|many|TRBJ2-2
TGTGCCAGCAGTTTCGGGACGAGAGACACCGGGGAGCTGTTTTTT
CASSFGTRDTGELFF
>TRBV30|TRBD2|few|TRBJ2-5
TGTGCCTGGAGTGATCGCGGGAGTGGGTGGAAGACCCAGTACTTC
CAWSDRGSGWKTQYF